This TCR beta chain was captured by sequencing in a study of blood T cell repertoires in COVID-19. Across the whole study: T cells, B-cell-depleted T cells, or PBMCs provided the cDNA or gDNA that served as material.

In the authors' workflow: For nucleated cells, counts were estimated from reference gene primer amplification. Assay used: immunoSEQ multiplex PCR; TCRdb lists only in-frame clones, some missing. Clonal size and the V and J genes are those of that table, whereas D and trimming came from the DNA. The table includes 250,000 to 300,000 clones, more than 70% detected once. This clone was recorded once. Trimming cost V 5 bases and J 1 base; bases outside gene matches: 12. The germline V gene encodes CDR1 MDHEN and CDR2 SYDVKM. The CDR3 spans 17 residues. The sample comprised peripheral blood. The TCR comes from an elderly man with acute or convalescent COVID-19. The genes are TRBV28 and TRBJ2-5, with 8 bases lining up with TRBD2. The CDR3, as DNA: TGTGCCAGCAGTACTCAAGTCAGCGGGGGATCCCAAGAGACCCAGTACTTC. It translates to CASSTQVSGGSQETQYF.